This T cell receptor beta chain was profiled in a study of blood T cell repertoires in COVID-19. Original analysis: The assay estimated nucleated cells by amplifying reference gene primers. Sequencing used immunoSEQ multiplex PCR; TCRdb keeps in-frame clones, though not all of them. The D gene and trimming were derived from the DNA, and the V and J assignments and clone size from that table. The sample lists under 300,000 clones; around nine tenths were seen once. The CDR3 spans 15 residues. Trimming left V 4 bases short and J 0 bases short, with 9 bases between. In germline, CDR1 is SNHLY, CDR2 FYNNEI.

The J gene is TRBJ1-4, the V gene TRBV2; D is perhaps TRBD1 (6 bases). The TCR comes from a woman aged 18-30 years who had recovered from COVID-19. The sample taken for sequencing was PBMCs or T cells enriched from blood (not recorded which). The CDR3 DNA sequence: TGTGCCAGCAGTGCCGACAGGCCAACTAATGAAAAACTGTTTTTT. Amino acid sequence: CASSADRPTNEKLFF.